These T cell receptor beta chains were read from a single sample in a study of Ad26.COV2.S vaccination and SARS-CoV-2 variants. This table comes from immunoSEQ multiplex PCR, and its TCRdb copy is limited to in-frame clones, with some not included. The table records roughly 350,000 clones, roughly 91% of them present only once. Sequencing was performed on peripheral blood, taken in a trial of Ad26.COV2.S vaccine versus placebo. These receptors were obtained from a person aged 18 to 59 who received the Ad26.COV2.S COVID-19 vaccine or a placebo. CDR3s include the opening cysteine and the closing phenylalanine or tryptophan. A D gene is named only where the DNA matches it firmly. Only part of the rows carry a size: once, few, many, or a class if the clone is expanded.

clone_size d_call j_call v_call cdr3_aa cdr3_nt
NA NA TRBJ1-4 TRBV7-9 CASSLARGRGEKLFF TGTGCCAGCAGCTTAGCGCGGGGGAGGGGTGAAAAACTGTTTTTT
NA TRBD1 TRBJ1-6 TRBV5-5 CASSPGGDSPLHF TGTGCCAGCAGCCCAGGGGGCGATTCACCCCTCCACTTT
NA NA TRBJ1-2 TRBV19 CASTPGYGYTF TGTGCCAGTACCCCGGGGTACGGCTACACCTTC
NA NA TRBJ2-5 TRBV9 CASSGGAPQETQYF TGTGCCAGCAGTGGGGGGGCGCCCCAAGAGACCCAGTACTTC
NA NA TRBJ2-5 TRBV7-9 CASSLADGARGETQYF TGTGCCAGCAGCTTAGCGGATGGGGCTCGAGGGGAGACCCAGTACTTC
once NA TRBJ2-5 TRBV7-3 CASSLGTHGSQTQYF TGTGCCAGCAGCTTAGGGACTCACGGCTCGCAGACCCAGTACTTC
NA TRBD1 TRBJ2-7 TRBV5-1 CASSLGGGREQYF TGCGCCAGCAGCTTGGGAGGGGGCCGCGAGCAGTACTTC
NA NA TRBJ1-5 TRBV10-3 CAISERGPRDQPQHF TGTGCCATCAGTGAAAGGGGCCCTAGGGATCAGCCCCAGCATTTT
NA NA TRBJ2-2 TRBV10-2 CASKFAYTKNTGELFF TGCGCCAGCAAGTTTGCCTATACAAAGAACACCGGGGAGCTGTTTTTT
NA NA TRBJ1-5 TRBV6-2/TRBV6-3 CASSYSTGGNQPQHF TGTGCCAGCAGTTACTCAACAGGTGGCAATCAGCCCCAGCATTTT
once TRBD2 TRBJ2-3 TRBV10-2 CASMNSGQQADTQYF TGCGCCAGCATGAATAGCGGGCAGCAGGCAGATACGCAGTATTTT
NA TRBD1 TRBJ2-7 TRBV19 CASSIKAGGYEQYF TGTGCCAGTAGTATAAAGGCAGGGGGATACGAGCAGTACTTC
NA NA TRBJ1-4 TRBV5-6 CASSPRVFGEKLFF TGTGCCAGCAGCCCACGGGTTTTTGGTGAAAAACTGTTTTTT
NA NA TRBJ1-2 TRBV7-2 CASTLDRGIDGYTF TGTGCCAGCACCTTGGATCGGGGGATCGATGGCTACACCTTC
NA NA TRBJ1-1 TRBV7-3 CASSPSLNTEAFF TGTGCCAGCAGCCCCAGTCTGAACACTGAAGCTTTCTTT
NA NA TRBJ1-2 TRBV5-4 CASSLSREDYTF TGTGCCAGCAGCTTGTCTAGGGAGGACTACACCTTC
NA NA TRBJ2-3 TRBV6-5 CASTPEGWADTQYF TGTGCCAGCACTCCAGAGGGGTGGGCAGATACGCAGTATTTT
NA NA TRBJ2-3 TRBV5-6 CASSPSVRWTDTQYF TGTGCCAGCAGCCCCTCAGTGAGGTGGACAGATACGCAGTATTTT
NA NA TRBJ1-2 TRBV11-2 CASSPRGYGGYTF TGTGCCAGCAGCCCCCGAGGCTATGGTGGCTACACCTTC
NA NA TRBJ1-6 TRBV25-1 CASSDSLGSPLHF TGTGCCAGCTCCGACTCCCTTGGGTCACCCCTCCACTTT